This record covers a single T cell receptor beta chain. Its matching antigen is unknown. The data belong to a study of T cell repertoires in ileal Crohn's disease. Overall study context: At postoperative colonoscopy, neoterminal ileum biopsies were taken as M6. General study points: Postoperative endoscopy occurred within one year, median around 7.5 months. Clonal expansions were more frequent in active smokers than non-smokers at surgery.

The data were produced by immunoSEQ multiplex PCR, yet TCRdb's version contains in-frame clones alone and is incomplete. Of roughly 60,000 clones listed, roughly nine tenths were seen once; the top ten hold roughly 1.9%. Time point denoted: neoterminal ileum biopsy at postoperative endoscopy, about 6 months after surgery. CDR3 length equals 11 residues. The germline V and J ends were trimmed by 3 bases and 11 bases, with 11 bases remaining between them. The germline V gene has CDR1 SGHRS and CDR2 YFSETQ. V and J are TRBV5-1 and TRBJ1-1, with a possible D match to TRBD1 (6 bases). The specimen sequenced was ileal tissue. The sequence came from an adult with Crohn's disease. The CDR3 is CASSYPGGAFF. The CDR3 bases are TGCGCCAGCAGCTATCCGGGGGGCGCTTTCTTT.